This T cell receptor beta chain originates from a study of T cells in Graves' hyperthyroidism and ophthalmopathy. Study-wide results and limits: The model forecast ophthalmopathy, anticipating it by a median around 6.5 months before onset.

In regard to this clonotype: Antigen specificity is unknown.

Newly diagnosed hyperthyroidism patients aged 18 to 65 years had disease lasting under 2 months. At first hyperthyroidism diagnosis, before any ophthalmopathy symptoms, the blood sample was collected. Template material for amplifying TCR beta CDR3 regions consisted of RNA transcripts. In the first-round RT-PCR of the TCR CDR3, the HTBI primer set was used. TCRdb re-called the multiplex PCR reads through MiXCR, storing one row per CDR3 protein. The sample holds hundreds of thousands of distinct CDR3 sequences, approximately 15% seen once. The V end lost 3 bases, the J end lost 9 bases, and 9 bases lay between the germline ends. From germline, CDR1 is MNHNS and CDR2 SASEGT. The CDR3 loop spans 12 amino acids.

The rearrangement joins TRBV6-1 to TRBJ1-5; D not certain. The TCR was taken from a woman aged 25 to 39 with Graves' hyperthyroidism that later progressed to Graves' ophthalmopathy. Specimen: blood. CDR3 region: CASSDRTWPQHF. The CDR3 DNA follows: TGTGCCAGCAGTGATAGGACGTGGCCCCAGCATTTT.